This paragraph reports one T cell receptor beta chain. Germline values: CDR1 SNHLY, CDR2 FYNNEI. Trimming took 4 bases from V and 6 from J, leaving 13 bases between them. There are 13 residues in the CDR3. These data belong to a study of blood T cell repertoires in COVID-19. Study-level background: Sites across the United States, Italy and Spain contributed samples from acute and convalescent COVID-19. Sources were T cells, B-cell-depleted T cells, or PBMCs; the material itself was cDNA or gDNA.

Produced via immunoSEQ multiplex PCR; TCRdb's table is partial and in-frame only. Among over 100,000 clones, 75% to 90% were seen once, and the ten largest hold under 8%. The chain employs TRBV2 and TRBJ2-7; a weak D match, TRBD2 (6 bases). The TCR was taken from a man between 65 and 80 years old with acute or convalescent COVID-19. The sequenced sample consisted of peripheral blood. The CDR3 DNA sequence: TGTGCCAGCAGTGTTCGGGGAGGAGGCGAGCAGTACTTC. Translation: CASSVRGGGEQYF.